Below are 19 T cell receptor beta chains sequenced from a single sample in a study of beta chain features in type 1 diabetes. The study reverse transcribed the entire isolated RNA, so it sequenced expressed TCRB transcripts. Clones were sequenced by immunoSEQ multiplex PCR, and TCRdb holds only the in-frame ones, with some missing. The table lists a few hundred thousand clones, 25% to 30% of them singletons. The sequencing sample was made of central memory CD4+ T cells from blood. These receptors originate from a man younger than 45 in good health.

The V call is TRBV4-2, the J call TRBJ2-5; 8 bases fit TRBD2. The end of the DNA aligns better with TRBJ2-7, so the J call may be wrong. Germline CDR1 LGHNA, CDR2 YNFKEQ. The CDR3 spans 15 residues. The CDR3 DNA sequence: TGTGCCAGCAGCCAAGAGCCCAGCGGGGGCTACGAGCAGTACTTC. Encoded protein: CASSQEPSGGYEQYF.

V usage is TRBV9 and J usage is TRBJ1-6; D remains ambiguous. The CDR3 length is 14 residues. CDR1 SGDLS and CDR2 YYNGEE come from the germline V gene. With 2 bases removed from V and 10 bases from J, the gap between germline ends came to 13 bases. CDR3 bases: TGTGCCAGCAGCGTTGGCCACCTTGGGTCACCCCTCCACTTT. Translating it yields CASSVGHLGSPLHF.

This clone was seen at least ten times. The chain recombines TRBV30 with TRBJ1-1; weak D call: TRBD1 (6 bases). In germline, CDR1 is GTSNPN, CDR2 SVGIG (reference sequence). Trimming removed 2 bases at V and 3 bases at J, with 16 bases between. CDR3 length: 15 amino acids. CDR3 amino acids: CAWSIQGTGDTEAFF. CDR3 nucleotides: TGTGCCTGGAGTATTCAGGGGACCGGTGACACTGAAGCTTTCTTT.

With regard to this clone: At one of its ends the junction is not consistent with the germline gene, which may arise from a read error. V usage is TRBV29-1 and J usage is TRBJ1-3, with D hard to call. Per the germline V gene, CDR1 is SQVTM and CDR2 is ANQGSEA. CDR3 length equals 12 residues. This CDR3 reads CSVMVPGSTIYF. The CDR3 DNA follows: TGCAGCGTTATGGTGCCGGGAAGCACCATATATTTT. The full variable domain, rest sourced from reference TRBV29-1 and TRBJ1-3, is SAVISQKPSRDICQRGTSLTIQCQVDSQVTMMFWYRQQPGQSLTLIATANQGSEATYESGFVIDKFPISRPNLTFSTLTVSNMSPEDSSIYLCSVMVPGSTIYFGEGSWLTVV.

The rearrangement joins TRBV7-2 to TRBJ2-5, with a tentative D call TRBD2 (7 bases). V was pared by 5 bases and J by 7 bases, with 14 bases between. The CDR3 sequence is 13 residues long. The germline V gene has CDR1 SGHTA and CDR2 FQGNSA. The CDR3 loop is CASSAGLGGTQYF. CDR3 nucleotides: TGTGCCAGCAGCGCCGGACTAGGGGGGACCCAGTACTTC.

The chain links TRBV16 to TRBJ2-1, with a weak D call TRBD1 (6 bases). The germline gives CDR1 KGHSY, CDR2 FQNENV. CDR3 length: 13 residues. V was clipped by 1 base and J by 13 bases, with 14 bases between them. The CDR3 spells CASSQWGQGEQFF. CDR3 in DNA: TGTGCCAGCAGCCAATGGGGGCAGGGAGAACAGTTCTTC.

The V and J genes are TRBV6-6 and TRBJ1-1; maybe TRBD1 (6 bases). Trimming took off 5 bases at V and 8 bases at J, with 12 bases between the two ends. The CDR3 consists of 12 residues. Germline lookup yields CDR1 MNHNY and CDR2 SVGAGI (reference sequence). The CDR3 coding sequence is TGTGCCAGCAGTAGACAGGACGGGGAAGCTTTCTTT. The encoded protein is CASSRQDGEAFF.

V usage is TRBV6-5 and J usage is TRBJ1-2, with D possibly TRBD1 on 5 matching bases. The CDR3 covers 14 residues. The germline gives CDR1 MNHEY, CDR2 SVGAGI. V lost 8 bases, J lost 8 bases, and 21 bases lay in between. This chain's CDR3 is CASWGLGAIRGYTF. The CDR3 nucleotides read TGTGCCAGCTGGGGTCTCGGGGCAATCCGGGGCTACACCTTC.

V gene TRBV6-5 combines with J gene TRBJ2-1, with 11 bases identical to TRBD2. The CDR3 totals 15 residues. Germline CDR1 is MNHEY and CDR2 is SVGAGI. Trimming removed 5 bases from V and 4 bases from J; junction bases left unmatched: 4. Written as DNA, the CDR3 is TGTGCCAGCAGTCGACTAGCGGGACTATACAATGAGCAGTTCTTC. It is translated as CASSRLAGLYNEQFF.

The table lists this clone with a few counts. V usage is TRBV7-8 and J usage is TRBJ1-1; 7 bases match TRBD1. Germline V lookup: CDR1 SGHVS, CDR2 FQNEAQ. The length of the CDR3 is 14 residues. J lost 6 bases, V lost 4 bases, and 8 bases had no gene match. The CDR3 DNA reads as TGTGCCAGCAGCTCCCGAACAGGGGCGGCTGAAGCTTTCTTT. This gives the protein CASSSRTGAAEAFF.

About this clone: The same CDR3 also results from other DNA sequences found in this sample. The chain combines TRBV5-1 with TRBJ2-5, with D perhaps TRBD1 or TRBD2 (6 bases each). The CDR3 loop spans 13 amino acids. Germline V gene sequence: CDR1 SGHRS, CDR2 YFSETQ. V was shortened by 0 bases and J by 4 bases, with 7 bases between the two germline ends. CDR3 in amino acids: CASSLEGGETQYF. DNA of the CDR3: TGCGCCAGCAGCTTGGAGGGGGGAGAGACCCAGTACTTC.

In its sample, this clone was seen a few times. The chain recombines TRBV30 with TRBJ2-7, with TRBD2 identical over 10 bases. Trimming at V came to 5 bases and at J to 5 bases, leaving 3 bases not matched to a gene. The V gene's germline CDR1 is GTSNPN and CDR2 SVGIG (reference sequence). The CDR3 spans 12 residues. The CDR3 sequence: CAWAGTSDEQYF. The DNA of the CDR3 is TGTGCCTGGGCCGGGACTAGCGACGAGCAGTACTTC.

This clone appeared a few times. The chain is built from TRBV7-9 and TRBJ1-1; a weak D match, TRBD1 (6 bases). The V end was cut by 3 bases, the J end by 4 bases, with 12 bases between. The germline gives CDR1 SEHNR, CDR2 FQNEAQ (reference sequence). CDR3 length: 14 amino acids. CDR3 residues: CASSFGQSSTEAFF. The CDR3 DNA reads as TGTGCCAGCAGCTTTGGACAGTCAAGCACTGAAGCTTTCTTT.

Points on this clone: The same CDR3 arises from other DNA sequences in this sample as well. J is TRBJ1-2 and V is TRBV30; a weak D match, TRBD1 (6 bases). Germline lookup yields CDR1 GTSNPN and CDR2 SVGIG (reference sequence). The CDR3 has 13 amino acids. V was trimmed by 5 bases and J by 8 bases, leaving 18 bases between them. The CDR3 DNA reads TGTGCCTGGCGGCGAGACAGGCCCCGGGGCTACACCTTC. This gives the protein CAWRRDRPRGYTF.

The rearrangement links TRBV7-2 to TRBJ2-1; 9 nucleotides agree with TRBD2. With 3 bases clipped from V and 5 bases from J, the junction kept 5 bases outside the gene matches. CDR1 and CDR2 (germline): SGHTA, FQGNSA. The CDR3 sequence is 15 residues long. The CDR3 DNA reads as TGTGCCAGCAGCTTCGCGACTAGCGGTGACAATGAGCAGTTCTTC. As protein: CASSFATSGDNEQFF.

The CDR3 DNA reads as TGTGCCAGCAGCCGTCAGGTGTTTAGGGCCAACGTCCTGACTTTC. Translated: CASSRQVFRANVLTF. The V gene is TRBV7-9, the J gene TRBJ2-6, with D unresolved. Germline loops: CDR1 SEHNR, CDR2 FQNEAQ (reference sequence). CDR3 length: 15 residues. Trimming removed 5 bases at V and 5 bases at J, with 13 bases between.

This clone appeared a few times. CDR3 in DNA: TGTGCCAGCAGCTTGGGTAGTCGGAAGGGAGATACGCAGTATTTT. Translating gives CASSLGSRKGDTQYF. The genes are TRBV5-4 and TRBJ2-3; no clear D. The V and J ends lost 0 bases and 5 bases respectively, with 13 bases between them. CDR3 length equals 15 residues. Per the germline V gene, CDR1 is SGHNT and CDR2 is YYREEE (reference sequence).

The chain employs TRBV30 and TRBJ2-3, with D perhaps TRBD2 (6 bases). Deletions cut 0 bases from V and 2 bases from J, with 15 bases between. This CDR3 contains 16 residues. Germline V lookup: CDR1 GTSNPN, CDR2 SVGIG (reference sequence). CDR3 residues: CAWSVPAGGATDTQYF. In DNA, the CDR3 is TGTGCCTGGAGTGTACCAGCGGGTGGGGCCACAGATACGCAGTATTTT. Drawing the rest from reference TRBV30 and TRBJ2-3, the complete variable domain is SQTIHQWPATLVQPVGSPLSLECTVEGTSNPNLYWYRQAAGRGLQLLFYSVGIGQISSEVPQNLSASRPQDRQFILSSKKLLLSDSGFYLCAWSVPAGGATDTQYFGPGTRLTVL.

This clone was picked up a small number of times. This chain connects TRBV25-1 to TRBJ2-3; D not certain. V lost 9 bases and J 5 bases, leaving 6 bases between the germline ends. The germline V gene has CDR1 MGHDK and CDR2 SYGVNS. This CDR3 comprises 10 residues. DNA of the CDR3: TGTGCCAGGCTCGGAGATACGCAGTATTTT. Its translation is CARLGDTQYF.